These T cell receptor beta chains were read from a single sample in a study of cytomegalovirus exposure and HLA in healthy donors. Assay used: immunoSEQ multiplex PCR; TCRdb lists only in-frame clones, some missing. The repertoire holds 180,000 or so clones, with over 65% as singletons. Sequencing was carried out using PBMCs. Every receptor here comes from a female donor in good health and CMV-seronegative. Each CDR3 is given with its conserved first and last residue. Each record gives: clone size, V gene, D gene, J gene, CDR3 length, CDR3 DNA, CDR3 protein. D genes are given only for firm matches. For some rows the clone size is stated as once, few or many, or as a class when expanded; others skip it.

NA	TRBV19	TRBD2	TRBJ2-1	14	TGTGCCAGTAGTTTTGGGACTAGCGGAAATGAGCAGTTCTTC	CASSFGTSGNEQFF
NA	TRBV7-9	NA	TRBJ1-1	12	TGTGCCAGCAGCTTAGGGACAGCTGAAGCTTTCTTT	CASSLGTAEAFF
NA	TRBV27	TRBD2	TRBJ2-1	16	TGTGCCAGCAGCCCCGAGCTAGCGGGGGAAAGCAATGAGCAGTTCTTC	CASSPELAGESNEQFF
once	TRBV16	NA	TRBJ1-2	15	TGTGCCAGCAGCCAATTAAACAGGGAAGTGGGCGGCTACACCTTC	CASSQLNREVGGYTF
NA	TRBV10-3	TRBD1	TRBJ1-2	13	TGTGCCGTAGACACGACAGGGCGGTATGGCTACACCTTC	CAVDTTGRYGYTF
NA	TRBV5-4	TRBD1	TRBJ1-2	14	TGTGCCAGCAGGCGGGACAGCCCTAACTATGGCTACACCTTC	CASRRDSPNYGYTF
once	TRBV7-2	NA	TRBJ1-1	14	TGTGCCAGCAGCCTCACAACTAGAAACACTGAAGCTTTCTTT	CASSLTTRNTEAFF
NA	TRBV5-1	NA	TRBJ1-1	14	TGCGCCAGCAGCTTGATAGGGGCCGACACTGAAGCTTTCTTT	CASSLIGADTEAFF
NA	TRBV19	NA	TRBJ2-3	14	TGTGCCAGTAGTGTCGGGGAGGCCACAGATACGCAGTATTTT	CASSVGEATDTQYF
NA	TRBV27	TRBD2	TRBJ2-1	18	TGTGCCAGCAGTCTCACCCAATGGACTAGCGTAATCTACAATGAGCAGTTCTTC	CASSLTQWTSVIYNEQFF
NA	TRBV4-2	NA	TRBJ2-2	16	TGTGCCAGCAGCCAAGGAAGGGGAAAGAACACCGGGGAGCTGTTTTTT	CASSQGRGKNTGELFF
NA	TRBV13	NA	TRBJ1-2	12	TGTGCCAGCAGCTTCCGGGTCGGAGGCTACACCTTC	CASSFRVGGYTF
once	TRBV4-3	TRBD1	TRBJ1-6	15	TGCGCCAGCAGCCAAGGGACAGGGGACAATTCACCCCTCCACTTT	CASSQGTGDNSPLHF
NA	TRBV28	TRBD1	TRBJ1-2	14	TGTGCCAGCAGTAGAGGACAGGGGGAATATGGCTACACCTTC	CASSRGQGEYGYTF
NA	TRBV10-1	NA	TRBJ2-7	13	TGCGCCAGCAGTGAAGGGCAGGGCGGCGAGCAGTACTTC	CASSEGQGGEQYF
NA	TRBV6-5	TRBD2	TRBJ2-1	15	TGTGCCAGCAGTAAGAGCGGGGGGTACTACAATGAGCAGTTCTTC	CASSKSGGYYNEQFF
NA	TRBV11-2	TRBD2	TRBJ2-1	18	TGTGCCAGCAGCCTCTATCAGCTAGCGGGGGTTAACTACAATGAGCAGTTCTTC	CASSLYQLAGVNYNEQFF
NA	TRBV7-2	NA	TRBJ1-2	16	TGTGCCAGCAGCTTAGCCTTTGGGGTACAGGGCTATGGCTACACCTTC	CASSLAFGVQGYGYTF
few	TRBV29-1	NA	TRBJ2-2	12	TGCAGCGTTGAAGCAGACACCGGGGAGCTGTTTTTT	CSVEADTGELFF
few	TRBV6-5	TRBD1	TRBJ1-1	14	TGTGCCAGCAGTTATCGACAGGGGTCCGGTGAAGCTTTCTTT	CASSYRQGSGEAFF
few	TRBV4-2	TRBD2	TRBJ2-1	17	TGTGCCAGCAGCCCCCGGCCAACTAGCGGTTGGGACAATGAGCAGTTCTTC	CASSPRPTSGWDNEQFF
NA	TRBV6-1	TRBD1	TRBJ1-2	15	TGTGCCAGCAGTACGATTATGGGACAGAAGAAGGGCTACACCTTC	CASSTIMGQKKGYTF
NA	TRBV28	TRBD2	TRBJ2-4	14	TGTGCCAGTTTGACTAGCGGGAGTGGGGACATTCAGTACTTC	CASLTSGSGDIQYF
NA	TRBV27	TRBD1	TRBJ1-1	14	TGTGCCAGCAGTTTAGGGACAGGGGGAACTGAAGCTTTCTTT	CASSLGTGGTEAFF
NA	TRBV7-2	TRBD1	TRBJ1-2	12	TGTGCCAGCAGCGCAGACAGGGGTGGCTACACCTTC	CASSADRGGYTF
NA	TRBV6-6	TRBD1	TRBJ1-3	16	TGTGCCAGCAGACAACAGGGGGCGTTCTCTGGAAACACCATATATTTT	CASRQQGAFSGNTIYF
NA	TRBV5-4	NA	TRBJ1-6	14	TGTGCCAGCAGCAGAGGCAGGGGATATTCACCCCTCCACTTT	CASSRGRGYSPLHF
NA	TRBV7-9	TRBD2	TRBJ2-7	10	TGTTCCAGCAGCCGTTCCCGGGGGGACTTC	CSSSRSRGDF
NA	TRBV27	NA	TRBJ1-2	13	TGTGCCAGCACCACGGGACTTGGGGGGGGCTACACCTTC	CASTTGLGGGYTF
NA	TRBV9	NA	TRBJ2-3	15	TGTGCCAGCAGTGCGGAGGGACAGACATCGTCTACGCAGTATTTT	CASSAEGQTSSTQYF
NA	TRBV28	NA	TRBJ1-5	17	TGTGCCAGCATTGGAGCCGCGGCCTTCTATAGCAATCAGCCCCAGCATTTT	CASIGAAAFYSNQPQHF
NA	TRBV9	NA	TRBJ2-1	14	TGTGCCAGCAGCGCAACCGGGACTCCTAAGTTTCAGTTCTTC	CASSATGTPKFQFF
once	TRBV28	NA	TRBJ2-6	17	TGTGCCAGCAGCCCGACCCTCATTCTCTCTGGGGCCAACGGCCTGACTTTC	CASSPTLILSGANGLTF
NA	TRBV7-9	TRBD2	TRBJ2-2	17	TGTGCCAGCACCCCAGGTCGGGCGGGAGCGAACACCGGGGAGCTGTTTTTT	CASTPGRAGANTGELFF
NA	TRBV7-2	TRBD1	TRBJ2-7	13	TGTGCCAGCAGTTGGGACAGGGGCTACGAGCAGTACTTC	CASSWDRGYEQYF
once	TRBV6-5	NA	TRBJ2-3	14	TGTGCCAGCAGTCCCCTGACTAGCACAGATACGCAGTATTTT	CASSPLTSTDTQYF
NA	TRBV28	TRBD1	TRBJ2-7	15	TGTGCCAGCCGGCACCGGGACAGGGTCACCTACGAGCAGTACTTC	CASRHRDRVTYEQYF
few	TRBV7-2	NA	TRBJ1-1	14	TGTGCCAGCAGTGGGGGGGGCGTATACACTGAAGCTTTCTTT	CASSGGGVYTEAFF
NA	TRBV13	NA	TRBJ2-4	16	TGTGCCAGCAGCCCGGGGACTCCCGGAGTTGCAAACATTCAGTACTTC	CASSPGTPGVANIQYF
NA	TRBV5-6	NA	TRBJ1-6	15	TGTGCCAGCAGCGCCTGGCAGGGCTTGGGTTCACCCCTCCACTTT	CASSAWQGLGSPLHF
NA	TRBV30	NA	TRBJ2-5	12	TGTGCCTGGAGTGTCGTTCAGGAGACCCAGTACTTC	CAWSVVQETQYF
NA	TRBV5-5	TRBD2	TRBJ2-7	18	TGTGCCAGCAGCTTGGAAGCTTTTGTAGCGGGGCCGTCGGGGGAGCAGTACTTC	CASSLEAFVAGPSGEQYF
NA	TRBV2	TRBD1	TRBJ1-1	14	TGTGCCAGCAGTATACAGGGGGCTCACACTGAAGCTTTCTTT	CASSIQGAHTEAFF
NA	TRBV29-1	NA	TRBJ2-1	16	TGCAGCGTTGAAAAGGGAGGTGCGGGGTTCGGGAATGAGCAGTTCTTC	CSVEKGGAGFGNEQFF
NA	TRBV9	TRBD1	TRBJ1-3	13	TGTGCCAGCAGCGTAGGGCAGGGGGACACCATATATTTT	CASSVGQGDTIYF
NA	TRBV6-5	NA	TRBJ2-7	13	TGTGCCAGCAGTTACCGGGGGAGCTACGAGCAGTACTTC	CASSYRGSYEQYF
once	TRBV9	NA	TRBJ1-3	15	TGTGCCAGTTGGGGGGGCCCGTTCTCTGGAAACACCATATATTTT	CASWGGPFSGNTIYF
few	TRBV2	NA	TRBJ1-2	12	TGTGCCAGCAGTGATGGGGCTAGTGGCTACACCTTC	CASSDGASGYTF
NA	TRBV5-1	NA	TRBJ1-1	14	TGCGCCAGCAGCTTGGCCCGGGGTGCCACTGAAGCTTTCTTT	CASSLARGATEAFF
once	TRBV2	TRBD1	TRBJ1-5	14	TGTGCCAGCAGTGGATCGACAGGGGGACAGCCCCAGCATTTT	CASSGSTGGQPQHF
NA	TRBV7-9	NA	TRBJ2-1	14	TGTGCCAGCAGCCCGGGACTTAATGGGGGTGAGCAGTTCTTC	CASSPGLNGGEQFF
NA	TRBV28	TRBD1	TRBJ2-7	16	TGTGCCAGCAGTACCGCTCCGGGGACAGGGGGCTACGAGCAGTACTTC	CASSTAPGTGGYEQYF
NA	TRBV20-1	NA	TRBJ2-1	10	TGCAGTGCCAGGGCCAATGAGCAGTTCTTC	CSARANEQFF
NA	TRBV7-8	NA	TRBJ1-5	16	TGTGCCAGCAGCTTACAGGCATCTTATCAATCAGGGCCCCAGCATTTT	CASSLQASYQSGPQHF
NA	TRBV27	TRBD2	TRBJ2-7	19	TGTGCCAGCAGTTTATCTGGACTAGCGGGAGGGCCGTCCACCAACGAGCAGTACTTC	CASSLSGLAGGPSTNEQYF
NA	TRBV5-4	TRBD2	TRBJ2-1	17	TGTGCCAGCAGCGTCGGGACTAGCGGGAGGGTCTCCCGAGAGCAGTTCTTC	CASSVGTSGRVSREQFF
NA	TRBV6-5	NA	TRBJ1-1	14	TGTGCCAGCAGTTACGCGGCCACTAACACTGAAGCTTTCTTT	CASSYAATNTEAFF
once	TRBV9	NA	TRBJ1-1	15	TGTGCCAGCAGCCCCCAGGGGCAGGGAGAAACTGAAGCTTTCTTT	CASSPQGQGETEAFF
NA	TRBV11-1	TRBD1	TRBJ2-5	15	TGTGCCAGCAGCCGGGACAGCCGGTACCAAGAGACCCAGTACTTC	CASSRDSRYQETQYF
NA	TRBV5-1	NA	TRBJ2-2	15	TGCGCCAGCAGCTTGATCCAGGGGAACACCGGGGAGCTGTTTTTT	CASSLIQGNTGELFF